A selection of T cell receptor beta chains follows, all from one sample in a study of breast tumors, draining lymph nodes, adjacent tissues. A single record per CDR3 protein comes from TCRdb applying MiXCR to the multiplex PCR reads. The data contain about 230,000 distinct CDR3 sequences, about 30% of them singletons. Material for sequencing was axillary lymph node tissue. These receptors were collected from a female donor with breast cancer. Some clones in this sample may be carry-over from other donors' samples. CDR3s include the opening cysteine and the closing phenylalanine or tryptophan. The D gene is left open where the match is weak. The listing skips clone size in some rows; elsewhere it reads once, few, many or a size class.

cdr3_aa: CASSVAATSTGELFF; cdr3_nt: TGTGCCAGCAGCGTAGCGGCTACTAGCACCGGGGAGCTGTTTTTT; v_call: TRBV9; d_call: NA; j_call: TRBJ2-2; clone_size: NA; cdr3_length: 15
cdr3_aa: CASSRTGTGNGYTF; cdr3_nt: TGCGCCAGCAGCCGAACTGGGACCGGGAATGGCTACACCTTC; v_call: TRBV5-1; d_call: NA; j_call: TRBJ1-2; clone_size: NA; cdr3_length: 14
cdr3_aa: CSARRASGYNEQFF; cdr3_nt: TGCAGTGCCCGGAGGGCTAGCGGATACAATGAGCAGTTCTTC; v_call: TRBV20-1; d_call: TRBD2; j_call: TRBJ2-1; clone_size: many; cdr3_length: 14
cdr3_aa: CASSHPGTHGYTF; cdr3_nt: TGTGCCAGCAGTCACCCGGGGACCCATGGCTACACCTTC; v_call: TRBV6-2/TRBV6-3; d_call: NA; j_call: TRBJ1-2; clone_size: NA; cdr3_length: 13
cdr3_aa: CASGSGPYEQYF; cdr3_nt: TGTGCCAGCGGGAGCGGTCCCTACGAGCAGTACTTC; v_call: TRBV12-3/TRBV12-4; d_call: NA; j_call: TRBJ2-7; clone_size: many; cdr3_length: 12
cdr3_aa: CASSMGLAGTYQETQYF; cdr3_nt: TGTGCCAGCAGTATGGGACTAGCGGGAACGTACCAAGAGACCCAGTACTTC; v_call: TRBV7-2; d_call: TRBD2; j_call: TRBJ2-5; clone_size: NA; cdr3_length: 17
cdr3_aa: CASSGGQGVGETQYF; cdr3_nt: TGTGCCAGCAGCGGGGGACAGGGTGTAGGAGAGACCCAGTACTTC; v_call: TRBV5-5; d_call: TRBD1; j_call: TRBJ2-5; clone_size: many; cdr3_length: 15
cdr3_aa: CASSIDRINQPQHF; cdr3_nt: TGTGCCAGTAGTATAGACAGGATCAATCAGCCCCAGCATTTT; v_call: TRBV19; d_call: NA; j_call: TRBJ1-5; clone_size: NA; cdr3_length: 14
cdr3_aa: CATSTWNPAGTDTQYF; cdr3_nt: TGTGCCACCAGCACCTGGAACCCAGCCGGCACAGATACGCAGTATTTT; v_call: TRBV15; d_call: NA; j_call: TRBJ2-3; clone_size: many; cdr3_length: 16
cdr3_aa: CASSLGRTYEQYF; cdr3_nt: TGTGCCAGCAGCTTGGGGAGAACCTACGAGCAGTACTTC; v_call: TRBV7-9; d_call: NA; j_call: TRBJ2-7; clone_size: many; cdr3_length: 13
cdr3_aa: CASSKDTIPEQYF; cdr3_nt: TGTGCCAGCAGCAAGGACACGATTCCCGAGCAGTACTTC; v_call: TRBV9; d_call: NA; j_call: TRBJ2-7; clone_size: many; cdr3_length: 13
cdr3_aa: CASSLLPGQGNGYTF; cdr3_nt: TGCGCCAGCAGCCTTCTACCCGGACAGGGGAATGGCTACACCTTC; v_call: TRBV4-1; d_call: TRBD1; j_call: TRBJ1-2; clone_size: many; cdr3_length: 15
cdr3_aa: CASRSYRTGNEGANVLTF; cdr3_nt: TGTGCCAGTAGATCCTACCGGACAGGGAACGAGGGGGCCAACGTCCTGACTTTC; v_call: TRBV19; d_call: TRBD1; j_call: TRBJ2-6; clone_size: NA; cdr3_length: 18
cdr3_aa: CASSPVADLNSGANVLTF; cdr3_nt: TGTGCCAGCTCACCGGTGGCGGATCTTAACTCTGGGGCCAACGTCCTGACTTTC; v_call: TRBV18; d_call: NA; j_call: TRBJ2-6; clone_size: few; cdr3_length: 18
cdr3_aa: CASRRTPENYGYTF; cdr3_nt: TGTGCCAGCAGAAGGACACCCGAAAACTATGGCTACACCTTC; v_call: TRBV6-5; d_call: NA; j_call: TRBJ1-2; clone_size: many; cdr3_length: 14
cdr3_aa: CASSDSRGTQYF; cdr3_nt: TGTGCCAGCAGTGACTCACGGGGGACCCAGTACTTC; v_call: TRBV6-4; d_call: NA; j_call: TRBJ2-5; clone_size: NA; cdr3_length: 12
cdr3_aa: CASSFQGRVITEAFF; cdr3_nt: TGTGCCAGCAGCTTTCAGGGGCGGGTGATCACTGAAGCTTTCTTT; v_call: TRBV7-2; d_call: NA; j_call: TRBJ1-1; clone_size: NA; cdr3_length: 15
cdr3_aa: CASSLGLTSGELFF; cdr3_nt: TGTGCCAGCAGCTTAGGACTAACCTCCGGGGAGCTGTTTTTT; v_call: TRBV7-3; d_call: NA; j_call: TRBJ2-2; clone_size: many; cdr3_length: 14
cdr3_aa: CASSLDGGTGELFF; cdr3_nt: TGCGCCAGCAGCTTAGACGGAGGCACCGGGGAGCTGTTTTTT; v_call: TRBV5-1; d_call: NA; j_call: TRBJ2-2; clone_size: many; cdr3_length: 14
cdr3_aa: CAWSWDVGIYGYTF; cdr3_nt: TGTGCCTGGAGTTGGGACGTCGGAATATATGGCTACACCTTC; v_call: TRBV30; d_call: NA; j_call: TRBJ1-2; clone_size: many; cdr3_length: 14
cdr3_aa: CATSDLTGMQFF; cdr3_nt: TGTGCCACCAGTGATTTGACCGGTATGCAGTTCTTC; v_call: TRBV24-1; d_call: NA; j_call: TRBJ2-1; clone_size: many; cdr3_length: 12
cdr3_aa: CASSQATGGLQYF; cdr3_nt: TGCGCCAGCAGCCAAGCCACAGGGGGCCTCCAGTACTTC; v_call: TRBV4-1; d_call: TRBD1; j_call: TRBJ2-5; clone_size: many; cdr3_length: 13
cdr3_aa: CAWNGQGARNEQFF; cdr3_nt: TGTGCCTGGAACGGGCAGGGGGCGCGGAATGAGCAGTTCTTC; v_call: TRBV30; d_call: TRBD1; j_call: TRBJ2-1; clone_size: many; cdr3_length: 14
cdr3_aa: CASSNINRGLYEQYF; cdr3_nt: TGTGCCAGTAGTAACATTAACAGGGGGCTGTACGAGCAGTACTTC; v_call: TRBV19; d_call: TRBD1; j_call: TRBJ2-7; clone_size: many; cdr3_length: 15
cdr3_aa: CARVPGTSGKKETQYF; cdr3_nt: TGTGCCAGGGTCCCCGGGACTAGCGGCAAGAAGGAGACCCAGTACTTC; v_call: TRBV6-5; d_call: TRBD2; j_call: TRBJ2-5; clone_size: NA; cdr3_length: 16
cdr3_aa: CASKDRPYQETQYF; cdr3_nt: TGTGCCAGCAAGGACAGGCCGTACCAAGAGACCCAGTACTTC; v_call: TRBV28; d_call: TRBD1; j_call: TRBJ2-5; clone_size: many; cdr3_length: 14
cdr3_aa: CASSLGGLHSEQYF; cdr3_nt: TGTGCCAGCAGCTTAGGGGGACTACACAGCGAGCAGTACTTC; v_call: TRBV13; d_call: TRBD2; j_call: TRBJ2-7; clone_size: many; cdr3_length: 14
cdr3_aa: CASSPLTVNTEAFF; cdr3_nt: TGTGCCAGCAGCCCCCTGACAGTGAACACTGAAGCTTTCTTT; v_call: TRBV14; d_call: NA; j_call: TRBJ1-1; clone_size: few; cdr3_length: 14
cdr3_aa: CASSLFRDDYGYTF; cdr3_nt: TGTGCCAGCAGCTTGTTCCGGGACGACTATGGCTACACCTTC; v_call: TRBV7-8; d_call: NA; j_call: TRBJ1-2; clone_size: few; cdr3_length: 14
cdr3_aa: CASSQVRSGTYTQYF; cdr3_nt: TGTGCCAGCAGCCAAGTCAGAAGCGGGACTTATACGCAGTATTTT; v_call: TRBV3-1; d_call: TRBD2; j_call: TRBJ2-3; clone_size: NA; cdr3_length: 15
cdr3_aa: CASSYSRVHNEQFF; cdr3_nt: TGTGCCAGTAGTTATAGCCGGGTTCACAATGAGCAGTTCTTC; v_call: TRBV19; d_call: NA; j_call: TRBJ2-1; clone_size: many; cdr3_length: 14
cdr3_aa: CATSRTGDYGYTF; cdr3_nt: TGTGCCACCAGCAGGACAGGGGACTATGGCTACACCTTC; v_call: TRBV15; d_call: TRBD1; j_call: TRBJ1-2; clone_size: many; cdr3_length: 13
cdr3_aa: CASSVTSKGAGELFF; cdr3_nt: TGTGCCAGCAGTGTCACATCTAAGGGTGCCGGGGAGCTGTTTTTT; v_call: TRBV6-1; d_call: NA; j_call: TRBJ2-2; clone_size: many; cdr3_length: 15
cdr3_aa: CASNGQYGYTF; cdr3_nt: TGTGCCAGCAATGGACAGTATGGCTACACCTTC; v_call: TRBV2; d_call: NA; j_call: TRBJ1-2; clone_size: many; cdr3_length: 11
cdr3_aa: CSAREGFTEAFF; cdr3_nt: TGCAGTGCTAGAGAAGGTTTCACTGAAGCTTTCTTT; v_call: TRBV20-1; d_call: NA; j_call: TRBJ1-1; clone_size: NA; cdr3_length: 12
cdr3_aa: CASRRISGSSNEQFF; cdr3_nt: TGTGCCAGTAGAAGGATTAGCGGCTCCAGTAATGAGCAGTTCTTC; v_call: TRBV2; d_call: NA; j_call: TRBJ2-1; clone_size: NA; cdr3_length: 15
cdr3_aa: CASSIGGALQETQYF; cdr3_nt: TGTGCCAGTAGTATCGGGGGCGCCCTTCAAGAGACCCAGTACTTC; v_call: TRBV19; d_call: NA; j_call: TRBJ2-5; clone_size: many; cdr3_length: 15
cdr3_aa: CASSLVGGRAQGEQYF; cdr3_nt: TGTGCCAGCAGCTTAGTCGGCGGGAGAGCGCAAGGCGAGCAGTACTTC; v_call: TRBV7-2; d_call: TRBD2; j_call: TRBJ2-7; clone_size: many; cdr3_length: 16
cdr3_aa: CSARVAAGGRNEQFF; cdr3_nt: TGCAGTGCTAGAGTGGCAGCGGGGGGTAGAAATGAGCAGTTCTTC; v_call: TRBV20-1; d_call: TRBD2; j_call: TRBJ2-1; clone_size: many; cdr3_length: 15
cdr3_aa: CASSLDRGGTGELFF; cdr3_nt: TGTGCCAGCAGCTTGGACAGGGGAGGCACCGGGGAGCTGTTTTTT; v_call: TRBV5-6; d_call: NA; j_call: TRBJ2-2; clone_size: many; cdr3_length: 15
cdr3_aa: CASSQEAHQNIQYF; cdr3_nt: TGTGCCAGCAGCCAAGAGGCGCACCAAAACATTCAGTACTTC; v_call: TRBV3-1; d_call: NA; j_call: TRBJ2-4; clone_size: few; cdr3_length: 14
cdr3_aa: CSLAGTGNEKLFF; cdr3_nt: TGCAGCTTAGCGGGGACGGGGAATGAAAAACTGTTTTTT; v_call: TRBV29-1; d_call: NA; j_call: TRBJ1-4; clone_size: NA; cdr3_length: 13
cdr3_aa: CSVETNGRETQCF; cdr3_nt: TGCAGCGTTGAGACTAACGGGAGAGAGACCCAGTGCTTC; v_call: TRBV29-1; d_call: NA; j_call: TRBJ2-5; clone_size: NA; cdr3_length: 13
cdr3_aa: CAWSAKRGSPLHF; cdr3_nt: TGTGCCTGGAGTGCCAAAAGGGGTTCACCCCTCCACTTT; v_call: TRBV30; d_call: NA; j_call: TRBJ1-6; clone_size: many; cdr3_length: 13
cdr3_aa: CASSPPDTGELFF; cdr3_nt: TGTGCCAGCTCACCACCGGACACCGGGGAGCTGTTTTTT; v_call: TRBV18; d_call: NA; j_call: TRBJ2-2; clone_size: few; cdr3_length: 13